This T cell receptor (beta chain) was captured in a study of a mutant IDH1 vaccine in newly diagnosed glioma (dated by TCRdb to about 2021). About the full investigation: Across visits V03 through V10, patients got a total of eight vaccinations, given in weeks 1, 3, 5, 7, 11, 15, 19 and 23. Vaccination began 4-6 weeks after radiotherapy alone, or alongside temozolomide cycles in the chemotherapy-containing groups. The approximately 32 treated patients were approximately 62% male and 37.5% female, with a mean age of approximately 40 years. Prior to enrollment, standard therapy consisting of radiotherapy alone, temozolomide alone, or radiochemotherapy with temozolomide had been administered to patients, with the combination being received by most patients. Peripheral blood was drawn at six visits: V03 (baseline), V05, V07, V10, V12 and V13. For exploratory analyses, longitudinal TCRB deep sequencing was carried out in about two dozen treated patients wherever samples were available. General conclusions and limits of the study: The authors noted that analyses of patient blood samples could not be reproduced because of sample limitations. PBMC samples for TCRB deep sequencing were selected based on availability. Immune responses induced by the vaccine were seen in 90% to 95% of patients across multiple MHC alleles. Pseudoprogression seemed to be unrelated to changes in the top peripheral T cell clonotypes found by TCRB sequencing.

As concerns this clone: The specificity of this receptor is unknown. No clone much larger than this one lies a single base away; base qualities are absent.

Trimming removed 0 bases from V and 1 base from J, leaving 10 bases between the germline ends. From its cysteine to its phenylalanine, the CDR3 spans 15 amino acids. Of the read, only the CDR3 DNA is kept; its 45 bases are in frame from base 1. Looking up the germline V gene yields CDR1 SGDLS and CDR2 YYNGEE. Libraries were constructed by the immunoSEQ multiplex PCR assay. The hsTCRB Kit was used according to the manufacturer's protocol to amplify rearranged TCR beta chain sequences. An Illumina MiSeq was used to sequence the TCRB libraries. Processing in the source paper ran as follows. The kit vendor's proprietary platform handled demultiplexing, trimming and gene mapping. The table was pulled from immuneACCESS by TCRdb, which kept in-frame rearrangements only. Such tables lose some clones; where checked, under half of the loss comes from unresolved V genes, and the rest has no known cause. V, J and clone size were drawn from that table, and D and trimming were deduced from the DNA. The sample table records about 60,000 clones; approximately 84% of these occur just once. The ten largest account for about an eighth of the sample.

Read against the paper, the sample's time point label means: week 23, last vaccination. Each vaccine dose was 300 ug of a 20-mer mutant IDH1 peptide in Montanide, given subcutaneously with topical imiquimod. All donors had newly diagnosed IDH1-mutant astrocytomas of WHO grade 3 or 4 that showed loss of nuclear ATRX. The samples were drawn from NOA16, a multicentre, single-arm, open-label phase I trial in Germany that tested a mutant IDH1 peptide vaccine in humans for the first time. Genomic DNA for TCRB sequencing was extracted from EDTA blood using the DNeasy Blood and Tissue Kit. The chain is encoded by TRBV9 joined to TRBJ1-1; a confident D gene designation cannot be given. The input for sequencing was PBMCs, taken from a glioma patient whose treatment included an IDH1 peptide vaccine. This TCR was recovered from a young man with glioma. The nucleotide sequence reads as follows: TGTGCCAGCAGCGTAGCTATGTCTCCGAACACTGAAGCTTTCTTT. It is translated as CASSVAMSPNTEAFF.